Listed here is a single T cell receptor beta chain. Its target is unknown. This sample stems from a study of OX40 agonist ivuxolimab in advanced cancers. Overall study context: People who had prior anti-PD-1, anti-PD-L1 or anti-CTLA-4 therapy could take part, and about 37% had some. Partial responses were observed in three patients, of whom one had hepatocellular carcinoma and two had cutaneous melanoma.

Per the germline V gene, CDR1 is LGHNA and CDR2 is YNFKEQ. The CDR3 extends over 14 amino acids. Trimming took 0 bases from V and 2 from J; bases not matched to a gene: 0. Profiled with immunoSEQ multiplex PCR; TCRdb holds only in-frame clones, not every one. The data contain 55,000 to 65,000 clones, roughly 81% of them singletons. Study-wide findings and caveats: CD8+ T cells showed, on average, more clonal expansion than CD4+ cells. Nonresponders included some who also had low normalized T-cell clonal expansion.

Source: CD4+ or CD8+ T cells sorted from blood, taken in a trial of the OX40 agonist ivuxolimab. This receptor was obtained from an adult with an advanced solid tumor such as melanoma, head and neck, liver or kidney cancer. This chain uses TRBV4-2 with TRBJ2-5; the match to TRBD2 covers 7 bases. CDR3 bases: TGTGCCAGCAGCCAAGAGGGACTACAAGAGACCCAGTACTTC. Its translation is CASSQEGLQETQYF.